A selection of T cell receptor beta chains follows, all from one sample in a study of blood T cell repertoires in COVID-19. Sequencing was performed with immunoSEQ multiplex PCR; in TCRdb, only in-frame clones are kept and a portion is missing. The sample has hundreds of thousands of clones; 84% are singletons. Sequenced: PBMCs or T cells enriched from blood (not recorded which). The receptors derive from a woman aged 35 to 49 who had recovered from COVID-19. Each CDR3 is given with its conserved first and last residue. A D gene is named only where the DNA matches it firmly. Clone size is not always given. Where it is, it says once, few, many or a class for expanded clones.

V gene,D gene,CDR3 length,clone size,J gene,CDR3 DNA,CDR3 protein
TRBV7-8,NA,15,NA,TRBJ2-5,TGTGCCAGCAGGTCTAACTACTGGGTTCAAGAGACCCAGTACTTC,CASRSNYWVQETQYF
TRBV19,NA,15,NA,TRBJ1-2,TGTGCCAGTAGTTACCCTCAGGGGCGCGGCTATGGCTACACCTTC,CASSYPQGRGYGYTF
TRBV7-2,NA,12,NA,TRBJ1-1,TGTGCCAGCAGCTTTACTAGGCCCCCTGTTCGGTTT,CASSFTRPPVRF
TRBV7-2,NA,13,few,TRBJ2-3,TGTGCCAGCAGCAGAAATCAGGCAGATACGCAGTATTTT,CASSRNQADTQYF
TRBV5-6,NA,17,NA,TRBJ2-3,TGTGCCAGCAGCTTGGAGGTGGGGGGGGCAAGGACAGATACGCAGTATTTT,CASSLEVGGARTDTQYF
TRBV6-5,TRBD1,14,NA,TRBJ1-2,TGTGCCAGCAGTCCCCGGGACAGACCCTATGGCTACACCTTC,CASSPRDRPYGYTF
TRBV11-2,TRBD2,14,NA,TRBJ2-7,TGTGCCAGCAGCTTAACCCGGGGGGGACACGAGCAGTACTTC,CASSLTRGGHEQYF
TRBV7-2,TRBD2,14,NA,TRBJ2-1,TGTGCCAGCAGTCGTAGCGGGAGCGGAAATGAGCAGTTCTTC,CASSRSGSGNEQFF
TRBV5-5,NA,13,many,TRBJ2-3,TGTGCCAGCAGCTTGGTTCCCTCAGATACGCAGTATTTT,CASSLVPSDTQYF
TRBV12-3/TRBV12-4,NA,12,NA,TRBJ1-6,TGTGCCAGCAATAGGGGTTATTCACCCCTCCACTTT,CASNRGYSPLHF
TRBV6-5,TRBD2,16,NA,TRBJ2-5,TGTGCCAGCAGTTACACACTAGCGGGAGCGGAAAAGACCCAGTACTTC,CASSYTLAGAEKTQYF
TRBV15,NA,14,NA,TRBJ2-2,TGTGCCACCAGCGCGGGGCGGAACACCGGGGAGCTGTTTTTT,CATSAGRNTGELFF
TRBV12-5,TRBD2,18,NA,TRBJ2-7,TGTGCTAGTGCCAAGAAAGGACTAGCGGGAGAATGGACCTACGAGCAGTACTTC,CASAKKGLAGEWTYEQYF
TRBV18,NA,17,NA,TRBJ2-6,TGTGCCAGCTCACTGTGGGACATCCTCTCTGGGGCCAACGTCCTGACTTTC,CASSLWDILSGANVLTF
TRBV10-3,TRBD1,14,NA,TRBJ1-1,TGTGCCATCAATACGGGACAGGGGAACACTGAAGCTTTCTTT,CAINTGQGNTEAFF
TRBV11-2,TRBD1,13,NA,TRBJ2-2,TGTGCCAGCAGCTCAGGGGGCACCGGGGAGCTGTTTTTT,CASSSGGTGELFF
TRBV6-5,NA,15,NA,TRBJ1-3,TGTGCCAGCACCCGACAGGCCCGCTCTGGAAACACCATATATTTT,CASTRQARSGNTIYF
TRBV28,NA,14,NA,TRBJ2-1,TGTGCCAGCACCCTCGGCTGGGGGGTGGATGAGCAGTTCTTC,CASTLGWGVDEQFF
TRBV30,NA,13,NA,TRBJ1-5,TGTGCCTGGAGTGTACAGGGCTATCAGCCCCAGCATTTT,CAWSVQGYQPQHF
TRBV19,TRBD1,16,NA,TRBJ1-6,TGTGCCAGTAGCCAACAGGGGAGCTCCTATAATTCACCCCTCCACTTT,CASSQQGSSYNSPLHF
TRBV24-1,TRBD2,21,once,TRBJ2-2,TGTGCCACCAGTGACCCTGGGACTAGCGGGAGGCTCCAGGGGAACACCGGGGAGCTGTTTTTT,CATSDPGTSGRLQGNTGELFF
TRBV2,NA,12,NA,TRBJ1-2,TGTGCCACCACAGGGTATGGGGTTGGCTACACCTTC,CATTGYGVGYTF
TRBV7-8,NA,13,NA,TRBJ2-2,TGTGCCAGCAGCGTACGGGTTGCCGGGGAGCTGTTTTTT,CASSVRVAGELFF
TRBV5-1,NA,13,many,TRBJ2-7,TGCGCCAGCAGCCAAGGGGTCTCCTACGAGCAGTACTTC,CASSQGVSYEQYF
TRBV28,NA,16,NA,TRBJ1-5,TGTGCCAGCAGTGGTCGGACAGCCGGTAGGGATCAGCCCCAGCATTTT,CASSGRTAGRDQPQHF
TRBV18,NA,11,NA,TRBJ2-1,TGTGCCAGCTCGCCTATCCTGGAGCAGTTCTTC,CASSPILEQFF
TRBV5-1,TRBD1,15,NA,TRBJ1-1,TGCGCCAGCAGCCTCCGGGGACAGGGCTACACTGAAGCTTTCTTT,CASSLRGQGYTEAFF
TRBV6-1,NA,13,NA,TRBJ1-1,TGTGCCAGCAGTGAAGAGGGGGGGGTTGAAGCTTTCTTT,CASSEEGGVEAFF
TRBV5-1,TRBD1,16,many,TRBJ1-3,TGCGCCAGCAGCTTGGCCCCAGGGGGGTTCGGAAACACCATATATTTT,CASSLAPGGFGNTIYF
TRBV19,TRBD1,14,NA,TRBJ1-2,TGTGCCAGTAGTACAGGGGGACCTAACTATGGCTACACCTTC,CASSTGGPNYGYTF
TRBV7-9,TRBD2,18,NA,TRBJ2-5,TGTGCCAGCAGCCTGCTCACCCCGGGACTAGCGGGAGGAGAGACCCAGTACTTC,CASSLLTPGLAGGETQYF
TRBV19,NA,14,NA,TRBJ1-1,TGTGCCAGTAGTATCCAGACACTGAACACTGAAGCTTTCTTT,CASSIQTLNTEAFF
TRBV28,TRBD1,16,NA,TRBJ1-5,TGTGCCAGCAGATTCCCCAGGGGGGTGGGCAATCAGCCCCAGCATTTT,CASRFPRGVGNQPQHF
TRBV20-1,NA,14,few,TRBJ2-5,TGCAGTGCTAGTTGGCTGCTAGCACAAGAGACCCAGTACTTC,CSASWLLAQETQYF
TRBV7-8,NA,13,NA,TRBJ2-1,TGTGCCAGCAGCTTAGCCCTTAATTTAGAGCAGTTCTTC,CASSLALNLEQFF
TRBV7-2,TRBD2,17,NA,TRBJ2-1,TGTGCCAGCAGCTTAATTCGAACTAGCGGGAGTATCAATGAGCAGTTCTTC,CASSLIRTSGSINEQFF
TRBV28,NA,16,NA,TRBJ1-6,TGTGCCAGCAGTTTTGTGAGCATTGATAATAATTCACCCCTCCACTTT,CASSFVSIDNNSPLHF
TRBV7-9,NA,12,once,TRBJ1-1,TGTGCCAGCAGCTTAAGTGGGGGCGAAGCTTTCTTT,CASSLSGGEAFF
TRBV6-1,TRBD2,14,NA,TRBJ2-3,TGTGCCAGCAGTGAACAGCGGGGGAGGGATACGCAGTATTTT,CASSEQRGRDTQYF
TRBV19,TRBD2,15,NA,TRBJ2-3,TGTGCCAGTAGTATAGGACTAGCGGGAAGAGATACGCAGTATTTT,CASSIGLAGRDTQYF
TRBV6-2/TRBV6-3,TRBD2,14,NA,TRBJ2-1,TGTGCCAGCAGCCCCAACCGACTAGCGTTTGAGCAGTTCTTC,CASSPNRLAFEQFF
TRBV4-1,NA,15,NA,TRBJ1-5,TGCGCCAGCAGCCGGTACGCAGCAGGGAATCAGCCCCAGCATTTT,CASSRYAAGNQPQHF
TRBV9,NA,15,NA,TRBJ2-1,TGTGCCAGCAGCGAGTGGGCAGACTCCTACAATGAGCAGTTCTTC,CASSEWADSYNEQFF
TRBV4-1,NA,15,once,TRBJ1-4,TGCGCCAGCAGCCACTTTGGGAGGGTTGGGGAAAAACTGTTTTTT,CASSHFGRVGEKLFF
TRBV5-4,TRBD1,16,NA,TRBJ2-2,TGTGCCAGCAGGCCCCGGGACAGGGGTTCGACCGGGGAGCTGTTTTTT,CASRPRDRGSTGELFF
TRBV2,TRBD1,14,NA,TRBJ1-4,TGTGCCAGCAGTGCAGGGACAGCCGATGAAAAACTGTTTTTT,CASSAGTADEKLFF
TRBV29-1,NA,16,NA,TRBJ1-2,TGCAGCGTTGATCAAGGCGGCGGAGGGGCTAACTATGGCTACACCTTC,CSVDQGGGGANYGYTF
TRBV18,NA,15,NA,TRBJ2-1,TGTGCCAGCTCACCTACGACAGGTGGCTACAATGAGCAGTTCTTC,CASSPTTGGYNEQFF
TRBV5-4,NA,15,NA,TRBJ1-4,TGTGCCAGCAGCTTGAATTCTCAGGGCTGGGAAAAACTGTTTTTT,CASSLNSQGWEKLFF
TRBV11-1,TRBD2,15,NA,TRBJ2-7,TGTGCCAGCAGCTTACTAGCGGGAGGTCCCTACGAGCAGTACTTC,CASSLLAGGPYEQYF
TRBV9,NA,15,NA,TRBJ1-5,TGTGCCAGCAGCCCTTCGGGGGGAGGCAATCAGCCCCAGCATTTT,CASSPSGGGNQPQHF
TRBV7-3,TRBD2,15,NA,TRBJ2-1,TGTGCCAGCAGCAAACTAGCGGGATATGCCTATGAGCAGTTCTTC,CASSKLAGYAYEQFF
TRBV11-2,TRBD1,17,once,TRBJ1-1,TGTGCCAGCAGAGACGGGACAGGGGGTAATACGAACACTGAAGCTTTCTTT,CASRDGTGGNTNTEAFF
TRBV28,TRBD1,12,few,TRBJ2-2,TGTGCCAGCAGTTTATTTGGACAGGGGCTGTTTTTT,CASSLFGQGLFF
TRBV20-1,NA,11,few,TRBJ2-7,TGCAGTGCTGCCAGTGGCCACGAGCAGTACTTC,CSAASGHEQYF
TRBV11-3,NA,15,NA,TRBJ2-1,TGTGCCAGCATTCCCGGTTCCGGGAGTGGGGGTGAGCAGTTCTTC,CASIPGSGSGGEQFF
TRBV11-2,TRBD1,15,NA,TRBJ2-5,TGTGCCAGCAGTCCCGGAGAACAGGGGCAAGAGACCCAGTACTTC,CASSPGEQGQETQYF